The source of this T cell receptor (beta chain) is a study of CD8+CD57+ T cells in acquired aplastic anemia. The CDR3 contains 14 residues. CDR1 GTSNPN and CDR2 SVGIG come from the germline V gene (reference sequence). The junction had 9 bases not matched to a gene; V was cut back by 6 bases and J by 7 bases. Genomic DNA served as template for TCR beta VDJ and CDR3 profiling. Via MiXCR, TCRdb re-called the reads, giving one row per CDR3 protein. The sample holds over 150,000 distinct CDR3 sequences, around 45% seen once. This clonotype turned up a few times. The sample was sorted CD4+, CD8+, or CD8+CD57+ T cells (not recorded which) from PBMCs. The V gene is TRBV30, the J gene TRBJ1-2, with 12 positions matching TRBD1. This receptor was identified in a human donor in good health. The chain's CDR3 is CACRPGQGARGYTF. DNA of the CDR3: TGTGCCTGTAGACCGGGACAGGGGGCGCGTGGCTACACCTTC.